The clone carrying this TCR beta chain was observed a single time. Its antigen is not known. The sample originates from a study of cytomegalovirus exposure and HLA in healthy donors. Study conclusions and caveats: In a later analysis, an Asian-associated ancestry cluster reportedly showed fewer N-insertions than the roughly 700-donor mean. The study recorded 150 to 200 TCR beta chains that were cytomegalovirus-associated. It was assumed in the presence/absence analyses that sequencing depth was roughly uniform across donors. Available immune exposure information covered CMV serostatus only.

This CDR3 spans 14 amino acids. Germline trimming cut 5 bases from V and 4 bases from J; bases unmatched to any gene: 6. Germline V lookup: CDR1 MNHEY, CDR2 SVGAGI. The PCR made use of 60 Vbeta and 13 Jbeta primers. Produced via immunoSEQ multiplex PCR; TCRdb's table is partial and in-frame only. The sample lists nearly 300,000 clones, roughly 85% occurring once. The receptor was isolated from a man aged 35 to 55 in good health and CMV-seropositive. The J gene is TRBJ1-1, the V gene TRBV6-5, with 8 nucleotides matching TRBD1. Source material: PBMCs. The CDR3 spells CASSETTGGTEAFF. Written as DNA, the CDR3 is TGTGCCAGCAGTGAGACTACAGGGGGCACTGAAGCTTTCTTT.